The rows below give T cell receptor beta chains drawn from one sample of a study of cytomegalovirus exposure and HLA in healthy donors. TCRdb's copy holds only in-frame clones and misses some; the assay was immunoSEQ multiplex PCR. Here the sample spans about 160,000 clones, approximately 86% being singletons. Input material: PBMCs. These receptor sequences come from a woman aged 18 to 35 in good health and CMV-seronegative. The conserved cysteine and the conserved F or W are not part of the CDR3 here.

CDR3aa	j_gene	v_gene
ASSPRDNPYEQY	TRBJ2-7	TRBV9
ASSLYDPGYGYT	TRBJ1-2	TRBV7-2
ASSPGTGGYDEQF	TRBJ2-1	TRBV4-3
ASSLGQGNNEKLF	TRBJ1-4	TRBV5-6
ASSSRQGAANLYGYT	TRBJ1-2	TRBV5-1
AISELLDSLMNTEAF	TRBJ1-1	TRBV10-3
ASRIDRVNTEAF	TRBJ1-1	TRBV10-2
ASRRQVEAF	TRBJ1-1	TRBV19
ASRLTGRPTYEQY	TRBJ2-7	TRBV6-5
ASSFGLAGGNL	TRBJ2-1	TRBV5-6
ASYALRTENTGELF	TRBJ2-2	TRBV27
ASSFRLAGVPEQY	TRBJ2-7	TRBV7-2
ASSLAGVPGNEQY	TRBJ2-7	TRBV5-1
AWDLGYAGYT	TRBJ1-2	TRBV30
AWSVLQGIEQY	TRBJ2-7	TRBV30
ASSDGTSGRSYNEQF	TRBJ2-1	TRBV6-4
ASSLAGDQQPQH	TRBJ1-5	TRBV5-1
ASTPGLSSYNEQF	TRBJ2-1	TRBV7-2
ASRRKVQGNEQF	TRBJ2-1	TRBV4-3
AVQPGTGPREQY	TRBJ2-7	TRBV7-9
ASSVGEREGRYEQY	TRBJ2-7	TRBV9
ASSLAGERTDTQY	TRBJ2-3	TRBV2
ASSQDSRSGEKLF	TRBJ1-4	TRBV4-3
ASSNKGGGGGADNEQF	TRBJ2-1	TRBV4-2
ASSITGVGQETQY	TRBJ2-5	TRBV19
ASSSMTGGNGYT	TRBJ1-2	TRBV5-1
AISGGEGGLRLTGELF	TRBJ2-2	TRBV10-3
ASSYSSPTGLEQY	TRBJ2-7	TRBV6-5
ASSIAGGKGNQPQH	TRBJ1-5	TRBV2
ASSLVADSSEQF	TRBJ2-1	TRBV7-2
ASSKSGTGFYEQY	TRBJ2-7	TRBV6-5
ASTLSHRAYGYT	TRBJ1-2	TRBV13
ASSWRTGDGYT	TRBJ1-2	TRBV7-2
ATTAGGGESNEQY	TRBJ2-7	TRBV15
ASSLAEGEEAF	TRBJ1-1	TRBV7-6
ASSQGNAVRGRVYGYT	TRBJ1-2	TRBV4-1
ASSFRENTEAF	TRBJ1-1	TRBV6-5
ASRWGTVNTGELF	TRBJ2-2	TRBV10-2
ATGGTGRANYGYT	TRBJ1-2	TRBV28
ASSVGRQGWNYGYT	TRBJ1-2	TRBV9
ASSGTSGSSYEQY	TRBJ2-7	TRBV10-3
ASSLRQGTDTQY	TRBJ2-3	TRBV7-3
ASSSRDRLPSGANVLT	TRBJ2-6	TRBV19
ASGGLAEQETQY	TRBJ2-5	TRBV2
ASSWYTGGAREKLF	TRBJ1-4	TRBV7-2
ASTLGTSGASEQY	TRBJ2-7	TRBV6-5
ASSLREFEAF	TRBJ1-1	TRBV6-1
ASRRDGPMRLTDTQY	TRBJ2-3	TRBV27
SVEGTVDRPSTDTQY	TRBJ2-3	TRBV29-1
ASSEPVAGSTDTQY	TRBJ2-3	TRBV6-1
AISESTAMVYEQY	TRBJ2-7	TRBV10-3
ASSALRDRNHNEQF	TRBJ2-1	TRBV19
ASSSITGTVDYGYT	TRBJ1-2	TRBV5-6